This TCR beta chain originates from a study of regulatory T cells in long-lasting Graves disease. Overall study: For under 3 months, newly diagnosed Graves' patients had been taking antithyroid drugs.

Assembly of TCR beta libraries relied on iRepertoire HTBI primers together with Arm-PCR of CDR3 regions. Via MiXCR, TCRdb re-called the multiplex PCR reads, giving one row per CDR3 protein. The sample contains more than 300,000 distinct CDR3 sequences, 15% of which appear only once. As for time point: newly diagnosed GD, antithyroid drugs for less than 3 months. PBMCs provided the RNA from which the TCR library was made. This clonotype was counted many times. The CDR3 is 15 amino acids. Germline V CDR1 and CDR2: ENHRY, SYGVKD. With 2 bases removed from V and 9 bases from J, the gap between germline ends came to 17 bases.

This sequence was found in a female donor with Graves disease. V gene TRBV10-3 combines with J gene TRBJ2-1; tentative D call: TRBD1 (6 bases). The sequences come from peripheral blood mononuclear cells (PBMCs), collected at new diagnosis, from a patient treated with antithyroid drugs. CDR3 in amino acids: CAISEGQSGGGEQFF. The CDR3 DNA is TGTGCCATCAGTGAGGGACAGTCTGGTGGAGGTGAGCAGTTCTTC.